Listed here are 27 T cell receptor beta chains from one sample, sequenced in a study of response to subunit inactivated influenza vaccine. Using its own MiXCR run on the RT-PCR reads, TCRdb lists one record per CDR3 protein. Among about 160,000 distinct CDR3 sequences listed, around 9.9% were seen once. The sequencing used non-naive T cells sorted from PBMCs, collected more than 35 days after vaccination. The receptors here all came from a man aged 45-65 years who received an inactivated influenza vaccine.

The V and J genes are TRBV6-1 and TRBJ1-2; no reliable D call. Germline V gene lookup returns CDR1 MNHNS and CDR2 SASEGT. Trimming stripped 4 bases from V and 3 bases from J, with 9 bases between. The CDR3 is 13 amino acids. The DNA of the CDR3 is TGTGCCAGCAGTGTTAACGAGTACTATGGCTACACCTTC. Translated: CASSVNEYYGYTF.

This clonotype was counted a few times. CDR3 coding DNA: TGTGCCAGCAGTCCGTTGGGCAGCTCCTATAATTCACCCCTCCACTTT. It is translated as CASSPLGSSYNSPLHF. V and J are TRBV27 and TRBJ1-6, with no clear D. The CDR3 contains 16 residues. Germline lookup yields CDR1 MNHEY and CDR2 SMNVEV (reference sequence). The V end was cut by 5 bases, the J end by 0 bases, with 11 bases between.

In this sample, this clonotype turned up many times. The chain joins TRBV7-9 to TRBJ2-3; 14 bases match TRBD2. Germline trimming cut 5 bases from V and 8 bases from J; bases unmatched to any gene: 9. Germline V gene lookup returns CDR1 SEHNR and CDR2 FQNEAQ (reference sequence). The CDR3 covers 16 residues. CDR3: CASSDAGTSGRATQYF. The CDR3 DNA sequence: TGTGCCAGCAGCGACGCCGGGACTAGCGGGAGAGCTACGCAGTATTTT.

This clonotype was observed at least ten times. J is TRBJ2-1 and V is TRBV6-7; 10 bases are shared with TRBD1. Being an ORF, TRBV6-7 has a function that is uncertain. This CDR3 contains 16 residues. V lost 5 bases, J lost 7 bases, and 11 bases stayed unmatched. CDR3 sequence reads: CASSRDRGFGSNEQFF. In nucleotides, the CDR3 is TGTGCCAGCAGTCGGGACAGGGGATTTGGGTCGAATGAGCAGTTCTTC.

This clonotype was recorded at least ten times. This rearrangement joins TRBV4-1 to TRBJ1-5; 8 bases align to TRBD1. Germline V gene data show CDR1 as MGHRA and CDR2 as YSYEKL. The CDR3 runs 16 residues. The ends lost 2 bases at V and 8 bases at J; junction bases unmatched: 11. The CDR3 protein is CASSQTPGQVFEPQHF. The DNA for the CDR3 is TGCGCCAGCAGCCAAACCCCGGGACAGGTCTTTGAGCCCCAGCATTTT.

The V gene is TRBV28, the J gene TRBJ2-7, with TRBD2 as a possible D gene (5 bases). The V end lost 6 bases, the J end lost 5 bases, and 14 bases lay between the germline ends. The CDR3 contains 13 residues. Germline values: CDR1 MDHEN, CDR2 SYDVKM. The CDR3 here is CASRRPGVDEQYF. The CDR3 coding sequence is TGTGCCAGCAGGCGACCCGGGGTGGACGAGCAGTACTTC.

This clonotype was observed many times. The chain has TRBV7-2 and TRBJ2-7, with 9 bases lining up with TRBD1. This CDR3 is 16 amino acids long. Germline CDR1 reads SGHTA; CDR2 reads FQGNSA. The V gene end was trimmed by 0 bases and the J gene end by 6 bases; junction bases not matched to a gene: 9. The DNA for the CDR3 is TGTGCCAGCAGCTTAGCGAGGACAGGGGCGTCATCCGAGCAGTACTTC. Translated: CASSLARTGASSEQYF.

The chain couples TRBV3-1 to TRBJ2-3; maybe TRBD2 (5 bases). V was pared by 1 base and J by 5 bases, with 16 bases between. This CDR3 is 16 amino acids long. Germline V gene sequence: CDR1 LGHDT, CDR2 YNNKEL (reference sequence). In nucleotides, the CDR3 is TGTGCCAGCAGCCAAGTTCGGACTCAGGCGGGAGATACGCAGTATTTT. Protein product: CASSQVRTQAGDTQYF.

The rearrangement links TRBV7-9 to TRBJ2-7, with 10 bases aligning to TRBD1. This CDR3 contains 15 residues. CDR1 is SEHNR, CDR2 FQNEAQ, per germline (reference sequence). The junction had 9 bases not matched to a gene; V was cut back by 7 bases and J by 3 bases. The CDR3 loop is CASMRTGQGIYEQYF. Here the CDR3 DNA reads TGTGCCAGCATGCGGACGGGACAGGGGATCTACGAGCAGTACTTC.

The chain carries TRBV5-5 and TRBJ2-1; 13 nucleotides agree with TRBD2. CDR1 is SGHKS and CDR2 is YYEKEE in the germline V gene (reference sequence). Losses at the gene ends were 0 bases for V and 8 bases for J; bases not matched to a gene: 8. The CDR3 runs 17 residues. In nucleotides, the CDR3 is TGTGCCAGCAGCTTGGCCCTTCGGACTAGCGGGAGTCATGAGCAGTTCTTC. It yields the protein CASSLALRTSGSHEQFF.

The sample holds a few counts of this clonotype. V is TRBV5-8 and J is TRBJ1-1; D unresolved. The CDR3 has 11 residues. Germline CDR1 is SGHTS and CDR2 is YDEGEE. V was shortened by 2 bases and J by 10 bases, with 9 bases between the two germline ends. CDR3 sequence (DNA): TGTGCCAGCAGCTTAAAGGCGGGAGCTTTCTTT. Encoded protein: CASSLKAGAFF.

This clonotype was found a few times. The chain employs TRBV5-1 and TRBJ1-1, with D possibly TRBD1 on 5 matching bases. V was cut by 1 base and J by 3 bases, with 7 bases left in between. From germline, CDR1 is SGHRS and CDR2 YFSETQ. CDR3 length: 13 residues. This CDR3 reads CASSLWGDTEAFF. The CDR3 DNA reads as TGCGCCAGCAGCTTGTGGGGGGACACTGAAGCTTTCTTT.

This clonotype appeared many times. The chain carries TRBV5-1 and TRBJ2-7; maybe TRBD1 (6 bases). Germline lookup yields CDR1 SGHRS and CDR2 YFSETQ. CDR3 size: 14 residues. The V and J ends lost 3 bases and 5 bases respectively, with 15 bases between them. This CDR3 reads CASSSGQQSDEQYF. The CDR3 coding sequence is TGCGCCAGCAGCTCGGGACAACAATCGGACGAGCAGTACTTC. The whole variable domain, remainder taken from reference TRBV5-1 and TRBJ2-7, is KAGVTQTPRYLIKTRGQQVTLSCSPISGHRSVSWYQQTPGQGLQFLFEYFSETQRNKGNFPGRFSGRQFSNSRSEMNVSTLELGDSALYLCASSSGQQSDEQYFGPGTRLTVT.

This clonotype came up many times. The gene calls are TRBV6-2 or TRBV6-3 and TRBJ2-1; TRBD2 might be the D (5 bases). CDR1 and CDR2 from the germline V gene are MNHEY and SVGEGT. The CDR3 has 14 residues. Between the trimmed V and J ends, which lost 4 bases and 10 bases, there was a span of 17 bases. The CDR3 spells CASSSNPPPSEQFF. CDR3 sequence (DNA): TGTGCCAGCAGTTCTAACCCCCCTCCTAGCGAGCAGTTCTTC.

The chain links TRBV7-2 to TRBJ2-7, with D tentatively TRBD2 (6 bases). V lost 5 bases to trimming and J lost 2 bases, with 13 bases between them. Germline values: CDR1 SGHTA, CDR2 FQGNSA. There are 14 residues in the CDR3. CDR3 residues: CASSRSSGAYEQYF. The CDR3 coding sequence is TGTGCCAGCAGCCGTAGTAGCGGCGCCTACGAGCAGTACTTC.

This clonotype has more than one count but fewer than ten. The V and J genes are TRBV20-1 and TRBJ2-7; no clear D. Germline loops: CDR1 DFQATT, CDR2 SNEGSKA (reference sequence). The V end lost 6 bases, the J end lost 4 bases, and 10 bases lay between the germline ends. The CDR3 extends over 11 amino acids. The CDR3 DNA reads TGCAGTGCCCCCGCCCCTTACGAGCAGTACTTC. Translated: CSAPAPYEQYF.

The rearrangement joins TRBV6-1 to TRBJ1-1; D might be TRBD1 (6 bases). This CDR3 comprises 15 residues. Germline V CDR1 and CDR2: MNHNS, SASEGT. V lost 3 bases and J lost 7, with 18 bases in between. The DNA of the CDR3 is TGTGCCAGCAGTGAGAGTGGGGGGCAAGCGGGTGAAGCTTTCTTT. This translates into CASSESGGQAGEAFF.

The chain is built from TRBV18 and TRBJ1-6; 11 positions match TRBD1. V lost 4 bases and J lost 9; bases outside the gene matches: 8. Germline CDR1 KGHSH, CDR2 LQKENI. This CDR3 is 16 amino acids long. The CDR3 loop is CASSLGTGGSGSPLHF. DNA of the CDR3: TGTGCCAGCTCACTGGGGACAGGGGGTTCTGGTTCACCCCTCCACTTT.

This clonotype was counted between two and nine times. The chain carries TRBV28 and TRBJ2-1, with D perhaps TRBD2 (6 bases). V lost 7 bases and J 9 bases, leaving 10 bases between the germline ends. The V gene's germline CDR1 is MDHEN and CDR2 SYDVKM. There are 11 residues in the CDR3. This CDR3 is CASIEEGEQFF. CDR3 DNA: TGTGCCAGCATCGAGGAGGGTGAGCAGTTCTTC.

This clonotype has just a few counts. The V call is TRBV5-1, the J call TRBJ2-3; D might be TRBD2 (6 bases). Germline V gene sequence: CDR1 SGHRS, CDR2 YFSETQ. The CDR3 covers 15 residues. V was trimmed by 1 base and J by 0 bases, leaving 9 bases between them. CDR3 DNA sequence: TGCGCCAGCAGCTTGCAAAGCGGGAGCACAGATACGCAGTATTTT. Its translation is CASSLQSGSTDTQYF.

This clonotype has a handful of counts. Mismatch with germline at one junction end may stem from a read error. The chain has TRBV6-1 and TRBJ1-5; D not resolved. The length of the CDR3 is 13 residues. In germline, CDR1 is MNHNS, CDR2 SASEGT. The CDR3 DNA follows: TGTGTCAGCACGCGGGGTCCTGGTCAGCCCCAGCATTTT. This codes for CVSTRGPGQPQHF.

This clonotype was counted between two and nine times. This sequence joins TRBV7-2 and TRBJ2-7, with D possibly matching TRBD2 (5 bases). Trimming removed 5 bases at V and 2 bases at J, with 16 bases between. Germline loops: CDR1 SGHTA, CDR2 FQGNSA. The CDR3 totals 15 residues. The DNA for the CDR3 is TGTGCCAGCAGCCCTAACAGTGGGAGTGCCTACGAGCAGTACTTC. The encoded protein is CASSPNSGSAYEQYF.

The chain employs TRBV7-6 and TRBJ2-1; D gene uncertain. The CDR3 runs 15 residues. Germline-derived CDR1 and CDR2 are SGHVS and FNYEAQ. V gave up 2 bases and J gave up 3 bases, with 11 bases separating them. CDR3: CASSLRLDFYNEQFF. CDR3 DNA sequence: TGTGCCAGCAGCTTAAGGCTAGACTTCTACAATGAGCAGTTCTTC.

In this sample, this clonotype turned up many times. V gene TRBV12-3 or TRBV12-4 combines with J gene TRBJ2-3; D may be TRBD1 (6 bases). V lost 3 bases to trimming and J lost 0 bases, with 7 bases between them. The CDR3 is 14 residues long. CDR3: CASSFGQSTDTQYF. CDR3 coding DNA: TGTGCCAGCAGTTTTGGACAGAGCACAGATACGCAGTATTTT.

This clonotype was picked up a small number of times. This chain joins TRBV5-1 and TRBJ2-7; TRBD1 or TRBD2 may be the D gene (6 bases each). Germline-derived CDR1 and CDR2 are SGHRS and YFSETQ. This CDR3 is 15 amino acids long. The V and J ends lost 5 bases and 3 bases respectively, with 18 bases between them. CDR3 in DNA: TGCGCCAGCAGGCCTCACAGGGAGGCTAGCTACGAGCAGTACTTC. Protein sequence: CASRPHREASYEQYF.

This clonotype was found many times. The chain uses TRBV30 and TRBJ2-1; TRBD1 matches at 12 bases. The J segment lost 7 bases and the V segment lost 3 bases, leaving 4 bases of the junction unmatched. Germline-derived CDR1 and CDR2 are GTSNPN and SVGIG (reference sequence). The CDR3 contains 14 residues. CDR3 residues: CAWRRDRGLNEQFF. The CDR3, as DNA: TGTGCCTGGAGAAGGGACAGGGGGCTTAATGAGCAGTTCTTC. Full variable domain (remainder filled in from reference TRBV30 and TRBJ2-1): SQTIHQWPATLVQPVGSPLSLECTVEGTSNPNLYWYRQAAGRGLQLLFYSVGIGQISSEVPQNLSASRPQDRQFILSSKKLLLSDSGFYLCAWRRDRGLNEQFFGPGTRLTVL.

This clonotype was counted between two and nine times. The chain carries TRBV7-2 and TRBJ1-4; D might be TRBD1 (5 bases). Germline CDR1 and CDR2: SGHTA and FQGNSA. There are 15 residues in the CDR3. Trimming took 4 bases from V and 7 from J, leaving 16 bases between them. CDR3 residues: CASSSPKQGSEKLFF. The DNA of the CDR3 is TGTGCCAGCAGCTCCCCAAAGCAGGGAAGTGAAAAACTGTTTTTT.